This T cell receptor (beta chain) derives from a study of blood T cells in healthy people across ages. This clonotype was seen repeatedly, ten times or more. Its antigen is still unknown. Whole-study results and caveats: Roughly linear declines in TCR beta diversity per million T cells occurred with age.

Together with a sample-barcoded 5' primer, a J-beta primer mix was included in a second PCR lasting about 6 to 11 cycles. TCRdb used MiXCR to reprocess the 5' RACE reads, holding one entry per CDR3 protein. The data contain 850,000 to 1,000,000 distinct CDR3 sequences, under 50% of them singletons. Trimming took 5 bases from V and 2 from J, leaving 7 bases between them. The CDR3 has 11 residues. Germline lookup yields CDR1 DFQATT and CDR2 SNEGSKA (reference sequence). The clonotype was recovered from a man aged 30 to 39 in good health. The chain is built from TRBV20-1 and TRBJ2-7; perhaps TRBD1 as D (6 bases). The sample consisted of blood. This CDR3 reads CSAYRAYEQYF. The CDR3 DNA is TGCAGTGCTTACAGGGCCTACGAGCAGTACTTC.